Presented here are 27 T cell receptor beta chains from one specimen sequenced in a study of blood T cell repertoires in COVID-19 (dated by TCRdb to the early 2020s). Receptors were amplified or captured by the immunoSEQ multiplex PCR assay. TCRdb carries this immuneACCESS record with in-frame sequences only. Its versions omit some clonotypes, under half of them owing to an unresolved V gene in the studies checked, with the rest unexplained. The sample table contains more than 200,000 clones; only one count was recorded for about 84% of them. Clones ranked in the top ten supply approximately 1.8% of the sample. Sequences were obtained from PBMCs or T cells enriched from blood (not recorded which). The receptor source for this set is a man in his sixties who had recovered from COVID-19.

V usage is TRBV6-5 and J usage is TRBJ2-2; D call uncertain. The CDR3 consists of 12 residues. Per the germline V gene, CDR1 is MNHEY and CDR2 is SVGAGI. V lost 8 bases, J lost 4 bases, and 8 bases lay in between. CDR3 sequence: CASRGITGELFF. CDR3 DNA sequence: TGTGCCAGCCGCGGCATCACCGGGGAGCTGTTTTTT.

CDR3 nucleotides: TGTGCCAGCAGCTTAGGGACAGGGGATGAAAAACTGTTTTTT. Translation: CASSLGTGDEKLFF. The genes are TRBV7-9 and TRBJ1-4, with TRBD1 matching 9 bases. The CDR3 consists of 14 residues. The junction had 0 bases not matched to a gene; V was cut back by 1 base and J by 6 bases. Germline lookup yields CDR1 SEHNR and CDR2 FQNEAQ (reference sequence).

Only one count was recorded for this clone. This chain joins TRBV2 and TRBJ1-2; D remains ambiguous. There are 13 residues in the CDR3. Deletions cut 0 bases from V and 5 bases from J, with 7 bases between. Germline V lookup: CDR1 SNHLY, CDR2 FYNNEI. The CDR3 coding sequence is TGTGCCAGCAGTGAAGCGACCAGGTATGGCTACACCTTC. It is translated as CASSEATRYGYTF.

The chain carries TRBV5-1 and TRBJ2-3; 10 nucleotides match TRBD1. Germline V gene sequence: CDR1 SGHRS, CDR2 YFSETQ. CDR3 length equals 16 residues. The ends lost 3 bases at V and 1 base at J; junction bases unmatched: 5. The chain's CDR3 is CASSWSGTGGTDTQYF. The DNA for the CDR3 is TGCGCCAGCAGCTGGTCCGGGACAGGGGGCACAGATACGCAGTATTTT. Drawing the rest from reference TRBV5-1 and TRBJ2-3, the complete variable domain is KAGVTQTPRYLIKTRGQQVTLSCSPISGHRSVSWYQQTPGQGLQFLFEYFSETQRNKGNFPGRFSGRQFSNSRSEMNVSTLELGDSALYLCASSWSGTGGTDTQYFGPGTRLTVL.

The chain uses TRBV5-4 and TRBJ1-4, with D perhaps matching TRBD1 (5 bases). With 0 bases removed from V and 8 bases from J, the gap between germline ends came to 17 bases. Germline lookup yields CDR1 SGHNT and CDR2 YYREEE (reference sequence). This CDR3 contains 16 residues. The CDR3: CASSLGREVAGEKLFF. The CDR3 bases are TGTGCCAGCAGCTTGGGCAGGGAGGTAGCTGGGGAAAAACTGTTTTTT.

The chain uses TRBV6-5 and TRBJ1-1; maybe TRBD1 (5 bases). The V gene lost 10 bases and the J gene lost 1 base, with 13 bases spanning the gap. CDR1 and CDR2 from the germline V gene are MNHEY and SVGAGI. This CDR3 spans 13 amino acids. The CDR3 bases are TGTGCCACCCTTCAGGGAAAGAACACTGAAGCTTTCTTT. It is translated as CATLQGKNTEAFF.

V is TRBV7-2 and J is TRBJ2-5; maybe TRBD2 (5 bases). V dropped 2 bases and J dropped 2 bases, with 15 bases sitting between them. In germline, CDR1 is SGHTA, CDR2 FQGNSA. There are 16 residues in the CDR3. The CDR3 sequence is CASSLTRDRKQETQYF. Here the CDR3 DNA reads TGTGCCAGCAGCTTAACTCGGGATAGGAAACAAGAGACCCAGTACTTC.

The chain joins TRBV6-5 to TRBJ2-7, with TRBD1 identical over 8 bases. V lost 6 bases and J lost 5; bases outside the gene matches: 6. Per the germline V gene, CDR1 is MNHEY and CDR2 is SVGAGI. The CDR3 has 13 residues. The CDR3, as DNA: TGTGCCAGCAGAGGACAGGGACTGCACGAGCAGTACTTC. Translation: CASRGQGLHEQYF.

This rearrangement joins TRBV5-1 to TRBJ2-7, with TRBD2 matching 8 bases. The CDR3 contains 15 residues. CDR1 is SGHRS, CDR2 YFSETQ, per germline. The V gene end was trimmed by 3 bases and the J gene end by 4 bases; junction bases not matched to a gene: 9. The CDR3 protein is CASSSGGGTLYEQYF. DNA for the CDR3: TGCGCCAGCAGCTCAGGCGGGGGGACCTTATACGAGCAGTACTTC.

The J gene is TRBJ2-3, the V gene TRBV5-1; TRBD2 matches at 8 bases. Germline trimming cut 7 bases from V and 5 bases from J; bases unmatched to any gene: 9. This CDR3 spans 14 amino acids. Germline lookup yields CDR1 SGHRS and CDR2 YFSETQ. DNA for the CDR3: TGCGCCAGCGCCCCGGGACTAGAATTAGATACGCAGTATTTT. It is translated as CASAPGLELDTQYF.

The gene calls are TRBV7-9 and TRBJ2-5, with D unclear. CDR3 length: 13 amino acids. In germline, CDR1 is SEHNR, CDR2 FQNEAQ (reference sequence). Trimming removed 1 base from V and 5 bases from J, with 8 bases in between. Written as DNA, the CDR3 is TGTGCCAGCAGCTTAGACCTAATGGAGACCCAGTACTTC. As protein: CASSLDLMETQYF. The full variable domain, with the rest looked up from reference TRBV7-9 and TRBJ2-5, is DTGVSQNPRHKITKRGQNVTFRCDPISEHNRLYWYRQTLGQGPEFLTYFQNEAQLEKSRLLSDRFSAERPKGSFSTLEIQRTEQGDSAMYLCASSLDLMETQYFGPGTRLLVL.

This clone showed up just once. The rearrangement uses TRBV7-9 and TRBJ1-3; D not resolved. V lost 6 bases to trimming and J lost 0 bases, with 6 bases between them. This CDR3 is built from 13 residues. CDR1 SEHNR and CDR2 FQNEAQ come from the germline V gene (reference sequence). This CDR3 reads CASRPSSGNTIYF. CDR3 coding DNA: TGTGCCAGCAGGCCCAGCTCTGGAAACACCATATATTTT. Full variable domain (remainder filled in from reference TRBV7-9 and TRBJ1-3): DTGVSQNPRHKITKRGQNVTFRCDPISEHNRLYWYRQTLGQGPEFLTYFQNEAQLEKSRLLSDRFSAERPKGSFSTLEIQRTEQGDSAMYLCASRPSSGNTIYFGEGSWLTVV.

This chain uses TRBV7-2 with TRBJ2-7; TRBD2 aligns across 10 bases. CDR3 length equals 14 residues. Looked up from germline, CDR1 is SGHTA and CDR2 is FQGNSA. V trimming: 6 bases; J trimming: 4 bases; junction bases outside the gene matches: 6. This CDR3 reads CASRSGLASYEQYF. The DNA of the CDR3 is TGTGCCAGCAGATCGGGACTAGCGAGTTACGAGCAGTACTTC.

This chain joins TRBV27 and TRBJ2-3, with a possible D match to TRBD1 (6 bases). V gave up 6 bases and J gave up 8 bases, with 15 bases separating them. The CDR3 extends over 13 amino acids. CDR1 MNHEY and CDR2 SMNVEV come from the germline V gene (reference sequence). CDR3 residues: CASSTTQGGTQYF. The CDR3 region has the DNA TGTGCCAGCAGCACAACACAGGGCGGTACGCAGTATTTT.

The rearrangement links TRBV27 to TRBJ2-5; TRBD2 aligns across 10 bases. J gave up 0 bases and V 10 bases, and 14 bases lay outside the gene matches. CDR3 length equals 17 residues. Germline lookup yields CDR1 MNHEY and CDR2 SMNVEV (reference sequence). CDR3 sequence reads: CATRRGRSGGNQETQYF. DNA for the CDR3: TGTGCCACACGAAGGGGGCGTAGCGGGGGGAACCAAGAGACCCAGTACTTC.

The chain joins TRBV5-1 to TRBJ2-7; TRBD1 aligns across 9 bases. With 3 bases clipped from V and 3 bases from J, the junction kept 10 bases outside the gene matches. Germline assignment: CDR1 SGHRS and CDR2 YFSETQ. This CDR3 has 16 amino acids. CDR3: CASSYSAGTGSYEQYF. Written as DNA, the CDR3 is TGCGCCAGCAGCTATTCCGCGGGGACAGGGAGCTACGAGCAGTACTTC. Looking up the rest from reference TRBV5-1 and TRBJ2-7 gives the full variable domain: KAGVTQTPRYLIKTRGQQVTLSCSPISGHRSVSWYQQTPGQGLQFLFEYFSETQRNKGNFPGRFSGRQFSNSRSEMNVSTLELGDSALYLCASSYSAGTGSYEQYFGPGTRLTVT.

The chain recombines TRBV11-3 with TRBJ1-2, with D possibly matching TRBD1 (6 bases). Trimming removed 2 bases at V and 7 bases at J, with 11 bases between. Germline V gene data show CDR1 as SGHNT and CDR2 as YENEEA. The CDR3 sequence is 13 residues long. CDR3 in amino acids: CASSLQGSRGYTF. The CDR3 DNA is TGTGCCAGCAGCTTACAGGGGAGTCGTGGCTACACCTTC.

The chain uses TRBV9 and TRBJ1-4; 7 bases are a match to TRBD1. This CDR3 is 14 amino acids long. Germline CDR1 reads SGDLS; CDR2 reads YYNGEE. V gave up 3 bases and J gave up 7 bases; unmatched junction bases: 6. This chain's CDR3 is CASSAGGLSEKLFF. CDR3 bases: TGTGCCAGCAGCGCAGGGGGGCTCTCTGAAAAACTGTTTTTT.

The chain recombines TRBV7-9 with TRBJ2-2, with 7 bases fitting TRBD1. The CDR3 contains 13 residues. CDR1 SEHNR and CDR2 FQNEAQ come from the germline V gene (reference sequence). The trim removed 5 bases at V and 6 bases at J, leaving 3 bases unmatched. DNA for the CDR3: TGTGCCAGCAGCGACAGGGTCTCCGGGGAGCTGTTTTTT. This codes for CASSDRVSGELFF.

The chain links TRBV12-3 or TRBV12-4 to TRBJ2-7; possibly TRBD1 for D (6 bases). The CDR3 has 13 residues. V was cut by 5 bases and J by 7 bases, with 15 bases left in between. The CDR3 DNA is TGTGCCAGCAGTCCTCAACAGGGTGGGGAGCAGTACTTC. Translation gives CASSPQQGGEQYF.

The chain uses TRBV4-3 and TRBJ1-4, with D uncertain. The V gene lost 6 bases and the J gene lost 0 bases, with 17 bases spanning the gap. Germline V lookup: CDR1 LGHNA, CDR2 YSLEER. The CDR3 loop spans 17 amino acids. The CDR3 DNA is TGCGCCAGCAGTCACAAATACAAGACACCAACTAATGAAAAACTGTTTTTT. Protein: CASSHKYKTPTNEKLFF.

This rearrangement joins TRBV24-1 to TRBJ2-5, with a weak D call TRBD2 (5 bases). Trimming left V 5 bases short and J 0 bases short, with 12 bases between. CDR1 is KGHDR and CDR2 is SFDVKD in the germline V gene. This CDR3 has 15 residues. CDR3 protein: CATSADSGYQETQYF. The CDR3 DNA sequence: TGTGCCACCAGTGCGGACTCCGGCTACCAAGAGACCCAGTACTTC.

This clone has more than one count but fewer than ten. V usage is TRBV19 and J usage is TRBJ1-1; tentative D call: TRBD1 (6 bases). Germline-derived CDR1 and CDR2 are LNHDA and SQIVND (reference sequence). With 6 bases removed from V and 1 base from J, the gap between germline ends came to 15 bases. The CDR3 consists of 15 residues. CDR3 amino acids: CASRKQGLGNTEAFF. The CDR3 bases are TGTGCCAGTAGGAAACAGGGATTGGGGAACACTGAAGCTTTCTTT.

The DNA of the CDR3 is TGTGCCAGCTCCCACAGGGATTCCTACGAGCAGTACTTC. Translating gives CASSHRDSYEQYF. The chain recombines TRBV18 with TRBJ2-7; tentative D call: TRBD1 (6 bases). Germline V gene lookup returns CDR1 KGHSH and CDR2 LQKENI. Trimming shortened V by 6 bases and J by 1 base, and 10 bases separated the two germline ends. The CDR3 spans 13 residues. Combining the CDR3 with reference TRBV18 and TRBJ2-7 gives the whole variable domain NAGVMQNPRHLVRRRGQEARLRCSPMKGHSHVYWYRQLPEEGLKFMVYLQKENIIDESGMPKERFSAEFPKEGPSILRIQQVVRGDSAAYFCASSHRDSYEQYFGPGTRLTVT.

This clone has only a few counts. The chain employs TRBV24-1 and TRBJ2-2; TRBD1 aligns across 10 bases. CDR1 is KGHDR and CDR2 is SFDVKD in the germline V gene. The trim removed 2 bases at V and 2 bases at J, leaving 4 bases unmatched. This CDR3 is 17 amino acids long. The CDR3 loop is CATSDYGTGVNTGELFF. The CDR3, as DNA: TGTGCCACCAGTGATTACGGGACAGGGGTAAACACCGGGGAGCTGTTTTTT.

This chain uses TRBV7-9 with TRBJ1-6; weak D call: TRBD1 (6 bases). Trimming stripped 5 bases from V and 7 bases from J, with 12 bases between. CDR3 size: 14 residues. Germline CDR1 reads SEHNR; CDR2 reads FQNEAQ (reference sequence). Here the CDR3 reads CASSQGQQNSPLHF. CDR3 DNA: TGTGCCAGCAGCCAGGGACAACAGAATTCACCCCTCCACTTT.

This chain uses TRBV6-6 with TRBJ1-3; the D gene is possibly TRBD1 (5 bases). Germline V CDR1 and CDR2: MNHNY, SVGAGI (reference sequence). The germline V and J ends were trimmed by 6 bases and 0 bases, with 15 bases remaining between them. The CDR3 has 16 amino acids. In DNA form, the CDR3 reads TGTGCCAGCAGCGCTCGACAGTCATTCTCTGGAAACACCATATATTTT. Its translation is CASSARQSFSGNTIYF.